Below are 8 T cell receptor beta chains sequenced from a single sample in a study of T cell repertoires in cytomegalovirus infection. TCRdb processed the reads anew with MiXCR; each CDR3 protein has one entry. The profile covers around 740,000 distinct CDR3 sequences, with under 40% appearing a single time and 2.5% to 3% taken by the ten largest. Specimen: PBMCs. The receptors here all came from a human donor in good health (CMV status not recorded). Some clones in this sample may be carry-over from other donors' samples.

V gene TRBV7-2 combines with J gene TRBJ2-5; 7 bases are shared with TRBD2. The germline V gene encodes CDR1 SGHTA and CDR2 FQGNSA. CDR3 length: 14 residues. Unmatched junction bases numbered 6, after V lost 3 bases and J lost 5 bases. The CDR3 spells CASSFWEGYETQYF. CDR3 DNA sequence: TGTGCCAGCAGCTTTTGGGAGGGCTACGAGACCCAGTACTTC. The full variable domain, rest sourced from reference TRBV7-2 and TRBJ2-5, is GAGVSQSPSNKVTEKGKDVELRCDPISGHTALYWYRQSLGQGLEFLIYFQGNSAPDKSGLPSDRFSAERTGGSVSTLTIQRTQQEDSAVYLCASSFWEGYETQYFGPGTRLLVL.

This clonotype was counted only a few times. The chain carries TRBV7-9 and TRBJ1-5, with D possibly being TRBD1 (6 bases). CDR1 and CDR2 (germline): SEHNR, FQNEAQ (reference sequence). V was cut by 1 base and J by 3 bases, with 10 bases left in between. This CDR3 has 15 residues. The CDR3 protein is CASSLVGQYNQPQHF. The CDR3 DNA follows: TGTGCCAGCAGCTTAGTAGGACAGTACAATCAGCCCCAGCATTTT.

This clonotype occurred a few times. V gene TRBV11-2 combines with J gene TRBJ1-5, with a possible D match to TRBD1 (5 bases). This CDR3 is 16 amino acids long. The germline V gene encodes CDR1 SGHAT and CDR2 FQNNGV. V lost 5 bases and J 2 bases, leaving 16 bases between the germline ends. Written as DNA, the CDR3 is TGTGCCAGCAGCCACCGGGACCCAAGGGGCAATCAGCCCCAGCATTTT. Translating it yields CASSHRDPRGNQPQHF.

A remark on this clonotype: Compared with germline, one end of the junction differs, possibly owing to a read error. V and J are TRBV7-2 and TRBJ1-4; D not resolved. Germline V gene sequence: CDR1 SGHTA, CDR2 FQGNSA. The CDR3 is 21 residues long. This CDR3 is CASSLALPLGSKKGANDKLFF. CDR3 DNA sequence: TGTGCCAGCAGCTTAGCGCTCCCCTTGGGATCTAAGAAGGGAGCTAATGACAAACTGTTTTTT.

The genes are TRBV3-1 and TRBJ2-5, with 9 nucleotides matching TRBD2. CDR1 is LGHDT, CDR2 YNNKEL, per germline (reference sequence). The junction had 4 bases not matched to a gene; V was cut back by 0 bases and J by 2 bases. This CDR3 has 16 residues. The CDR3 DNA reads as TGTGCCAGCAGCCAAGAGAGACTAGCGGCTCAAGAGACCCAGTACTTC. Its protein product is CASSQERLAAQETQYF.

The chain joins TRBV6-4 to TRBJ1-1; unclear D gene. The germline V gene has CDR1 MRHNA and CDR2 SNTAGT. The CDR3 spans 18 residues. V was clipped by 3 bases and J by 0 bases, with 20 bases between them. The CDR3 sequence is CASSEMQGPWYMNTEAFF. The CDR3 nucleotides read TGTGCCAGCAGTGAGATGCAAGGGCCTTGGTATATGAACACTGAAGCTTTCTTT.

The chain couples TRBV12-3 or TRBV12-4 to TRBJ1-3; the D is unclear. CDR3 size: 14 residues. V lost 3 bases to trimming and J lost 0 bases, with 6 bases between them. CDR3 amino acids: CASSFERSGNTIYF. In DNA, the CDR3 is TGTGCCAGCAGTTTCGAGCGCTCTGGAAACACCATATATTTT.

This chain connects TRBV7-2 to TRBJ2-7, with D perhaps matching TRBD1 (6 bases). The CDR3 covers 15 residues. Trimming took 1 base from V and 4 from J, leaving 14 bases between them. CDR1 SGHTA and CDR2 FQGNSA come from the germline V gene. The CDR3 loop is CASSLGRGNFYEQYF. The CDR3 nucleotides read TGTGCCAGCAGCTTAGGCAGGGGAAATTTTTACGAGCAGTACTTC.